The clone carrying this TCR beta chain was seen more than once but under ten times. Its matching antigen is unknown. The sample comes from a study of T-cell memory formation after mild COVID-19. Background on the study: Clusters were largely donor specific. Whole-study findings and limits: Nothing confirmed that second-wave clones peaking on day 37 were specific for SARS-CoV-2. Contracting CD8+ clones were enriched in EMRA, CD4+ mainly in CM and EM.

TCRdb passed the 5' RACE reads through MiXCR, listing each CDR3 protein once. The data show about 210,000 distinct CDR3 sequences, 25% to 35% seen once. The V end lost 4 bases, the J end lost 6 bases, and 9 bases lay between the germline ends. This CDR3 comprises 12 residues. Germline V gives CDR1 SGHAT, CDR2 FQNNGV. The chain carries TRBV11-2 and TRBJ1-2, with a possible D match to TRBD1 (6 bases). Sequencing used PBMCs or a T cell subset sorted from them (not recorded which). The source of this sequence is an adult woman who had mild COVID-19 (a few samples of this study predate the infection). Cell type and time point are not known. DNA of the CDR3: TGTGCCAGCAGCTCGAGGGGGGATGGCTACACCTTC. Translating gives CASSSRGDGYTF.